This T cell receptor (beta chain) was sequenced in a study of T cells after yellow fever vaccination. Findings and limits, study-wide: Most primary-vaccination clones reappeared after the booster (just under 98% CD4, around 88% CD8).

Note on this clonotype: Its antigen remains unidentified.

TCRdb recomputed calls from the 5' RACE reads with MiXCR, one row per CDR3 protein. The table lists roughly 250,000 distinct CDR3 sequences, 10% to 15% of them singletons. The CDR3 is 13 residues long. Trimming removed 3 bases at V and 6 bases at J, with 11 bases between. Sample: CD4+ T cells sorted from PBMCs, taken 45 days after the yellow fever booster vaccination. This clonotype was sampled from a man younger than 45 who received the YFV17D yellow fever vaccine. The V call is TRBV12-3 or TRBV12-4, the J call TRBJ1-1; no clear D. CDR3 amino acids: CASSLASGSEAFF. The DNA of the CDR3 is TGTGCCAGCAGTTTGGCCTCAGGCTCTGAAGCTTTCTTT.